This T cell receptor beta chain was captured in a study of Tregs in tolerant kidney transplant recipients. This clone was counted a few times. Its antigen is currently unknown. This CDR3 is built from 11 residues. The V end was cut by 5 bases, the J end by 10 bases, with 14 bases between. Germline V lookup: CDR1 SQVTM, CDR2 ANQGSEA. Repertoires were generated with immunoSEQ multiplex PCR, while TCRdb's copy carries only in-frame clones and drops some. The sample has some 70,000 clones; roughly 89% are singletons. Unstimulated regulatory T cells (CD4+CD25+CD127-), CD4+CD25- non-regulatory cells, CD4 and CD8 cells were FACS-sorted from thawed PBMCs. General observations from the study: Biological reproducibility was not directly addressed in this study. Tregs expanded with activated donor B cells seemed most donor-specific. The small number of patients limits these findings pending further validation.

Sequencing was carried out using CD4+ T cells from blood. The rearrangement links TRBV29-1 to TRBJ1-2; D gene unclear. The clonotype comes from a human donor in good health. The CDR3, as DNA: TGCAGCGTTCTGCATTCAGAAGACTACACCTTC. Protein product: CSVLHSEDYTF.